Detailed here is one TCR beta chain. The target antigen is unknown. This entry comes from a study of shared clonotypes between healthy human individuals. Whole-study results and caveats: In several donors, around 5% of naive CD4 clonotypes appeared in common. Clonotypes shared by all four sorted-subset donors had higher generation probabilities than non-shared clonotypes.

Clones were sequenced by immunoSEQ multiplex PCR, and TCRdb holds only the in-frame ones, with some missing. The sample shows some 1 million clones, roughly 70% of them seen only once. This CDR3 spans 14 amino acids. Germline CDR1 is ENHRY and CDR2 is SYGVKD. The V gene end was trimmed by 4 bases and the J gene end by 7 bases; junction bases not matched to a gene: 3. This TCR was sampled from a man aged 18-30 years in good health. The sequenced sample consisted of memory CD4+ T cells sorted from blood. Subset: CD45RA-negative fraction. The V gene is TRBV10-3, the J gene TRBJ2-2; the match to TRBD1 covers 10 bases. The CDR3 loop reads CAISGQGAGGELFF. In nucleotides, the CDR3 is TGTGCCATCAGTGGACAGGGGGCAGGCGGGGAGCTGTTTTTT.